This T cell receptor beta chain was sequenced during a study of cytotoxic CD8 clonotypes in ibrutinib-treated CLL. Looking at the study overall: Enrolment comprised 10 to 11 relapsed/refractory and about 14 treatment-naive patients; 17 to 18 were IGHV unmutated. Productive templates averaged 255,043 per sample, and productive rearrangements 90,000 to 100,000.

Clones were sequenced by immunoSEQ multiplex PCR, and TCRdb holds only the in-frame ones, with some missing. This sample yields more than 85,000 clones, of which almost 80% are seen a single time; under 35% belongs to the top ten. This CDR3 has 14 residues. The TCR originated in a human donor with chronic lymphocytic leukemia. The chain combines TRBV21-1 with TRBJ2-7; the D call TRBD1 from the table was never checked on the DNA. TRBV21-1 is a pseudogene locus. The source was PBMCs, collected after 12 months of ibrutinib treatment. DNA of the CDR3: TGTGCCAGCAGGAGGACAGGGGAGTCCTACGAGCAGTACTTC. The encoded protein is CASRRTGESYEQYF.